This T cell receptor beta chain was identified during a study of blood T cell repertoires in COVID-19. Seattle enrolled patients during active infection and tracked them longitudinally. The germline gives CDR1 DFQATT, CDR2 SNEGSKA (reference sequence). V was shortened by 3 bases and J by 3 bases, with 6 bases between the two germline ends. This CDR3 comprises 11 residues. This table comes from immunoSEQ multiplex PCR, and its TCRdb copy is limited to in-frame clones, with some not included. Of 50,000 to 65,000 clones detected, around 90% appear once; the ten largest clones hold approximately 20%. This chain connects TRBV20-1 to TRBJ2-7; D might be TRBD2 (6 bases). The TCR was taken from a woman aged 80 or over with COVID-19, enrolled during active disease. Sequencing was done on a sample of peripheral blood. The CDR3 nucleotides read TGCAGTGCTAGGGACTACTACGAGCAGTACTTC. Protein product: CSARDYYEQYF.